A selection of T cell receptor beta chains follows, all from one sample in a study of blood T cell repertoires in COVID-19. Sequencing was performed with immunoSEQ multiplex PCR; in TCRdb, only in-frame clones are kept and a portion is missing. The sample carries roughly 260,000 clones, approximately 91% recorded once. The sample was peripheral blood. These receptors all stem from a young adult with COVID-19, enrolled during active disease. The CDR3 runs from the conserved cysteine through the conserved F or W. D genes are given only for firm matches. Expanded clones are given a class, and other clones once, few, many or no size at all.

j_call cdr3_length d_call v_call clone_size cdr3_nt cdr3_aa
TRBJ2-4 14 TRBD1 TRBV24-1 . TGTGCCACCAGTGACAGGGGGCCCAAAAACATTCAGTACTTC CATSDRGPKNIQYF
TRBJ1-6 13 . TRBV18 . TGTGCCAGCTCCACAGGATATAATTCACCCCTCCACTTT CASSTGYNSPLHF
TRBJ2-7 9 . TRBV20-1 . TGCAGTGCGGGCAGGAGGTGGTACTTC CSAGRRWYF
TRBJ2-5 13 TRBD1 TRBV5-1 . TGCGCCAGCAGCGTAAGGACAGGGAAGACCCAGTACTTC CASSVRTGKTQYF
TRBJ1-1 13 TRBD1 TRBV19 . TGTGCCAGTAGTCAGGGGGGTTTGGCTGAAGCTTTCTTT CASSQGGLAEAFF
TRBJ2-3 12 . TRBV19 . TGTGCCAGTAGTGAGGCTAGCGATACGCAGTATTTT CASSEASDTQYF
TRBJ2-3 15 TRBD1 TRBV18 . TGTGCCAGCTCAAACACAGGGGGCGACACAGATACGCAGTATTTT CASSNTGGDTDTQYF
TRBJ1-2 13 TRBD1 TRBV6-5 . TGTGCCAGCAGTTCCCACAGGGGAAATGGCTACACCTTC CASSSHRGNGYTF
TRBJ2-1 15 TRBD2 TRBV18 . TGTGCCAGCTCACCCGGGACTAGCGGCCTCAATGAGCAGTTCTTC CASSPGTSGLNEQFF
TRBJ2-3 13 . TRBV5-1 . TGCGCCAGCAGCCCTCTTCGCACAGATACGCAGTATTTT CASSPLRTDTQYF
TRBJ1-4 14 . TRBV15 . TGTGCCACCAGCAGGCCGGGAGTTAATGAAAAACTGTTTTTT CATSRPGVNEKLFF
TRBJ2-7 14 TRBD1 TRBV5-6 . TGTGCCAGCAGCTTTCCGGGACAGGGGGTCGAGCAGTACTTC CASSFPGQGVEQYF
TRBJ1-2 17 TRBD1 TRBV5-6 . TGTGCCAGCAGCCCCCGGGACAGCGACTACCTTAACTATGGCTACACCTTC CASSPRDSDYLNYGYTF
TRBJ2-7 17 TRBD1 TRBV28 . TGTGCCAGCACGGGGCAGAGACAGGGGGGAGGAATTCACGAGCAGTACTTC CASTGQRQGGGIHEQYF
TRBJ2-7 14 TRBD1 TRBV28 . TGTGCCACCACGGACAGGGGGACCCAGTACGAGCAGTACTTC CATTDRGTQYEQYF
TRBJ1-4 15 TRBD1 TRBV7-9 . TGTGCCAGCAGCCCCCCAGACAGGGGGAGGGAAAAACTGTTTTTT CASSPPDRGREKLFF
TRBJ2-3 16 TRBD2 TRBV10-1 . TGCGCCAGCAGTGATTCTAGCGGGAGTGGTGCAGATACGCAGTATTTT CASSDSSGSGADTQYF
TRBJ2-7 13 TRBD2 TRBV29-1 . TGCAGCGTTGAAGGCCGGGGGGGTGTCGAGCAGTACTTC CSVEGRGGVEQYF
TRBJ2-3 13 TRBD2 TRBV3-1/TRBV3-2 . TGTGCCAGCGGCGCTAGCGGGACAGATACGCAGTATTTT CASGASGTDTQYF
TRBJ1-3 13 . TRBV12-3/TRBV12-4 . TGTGCCAGCAGGTCAGCGGCTGGAAACACCATATATTTT CASRSAAGNTIYF
TRBJ2-7 15 . TRBV27 . TGTGCCAGCAGTTTAAGGGGGGGTAGCTCCTACGAGCAGTACTTC CASSLRGGSSYEQYF
TRBJ2-5 14 . TRBV3-1/TRBV3-2 . TGTGCCAGCAGAAGACGGACAACTAAAGAGACCCAGTACTTC CASRRRTTKETQYF
TRBJ1-5 13 TRBD1 TRBV19 once TGTGCCAGTAGTATCGCAGGGGGTCAGCCCCAGCATTTT CASSIAGGQPQHF
TRBJ2-1 17 . TRBV4-3 few TGCGCCAGCAGCCAAGACCCAGCGCGTAGCTCCTACAATGAGCAGTTCTTC CASSQDPARSSYNEQFF
TRBJ2-2 16 TRBD2 TRBV5-1 once TGCGCCAGCAGCTTGGACGGCGGGAGGTTAACCGGGGAGCTGTTTTTT CASSLDGGRLTGELFF
TRBJ1-5 14 . TRBV5-1 many TGCGCCAGCAGCTTGGAGGGGCTAAATCAGCCCCAGCATTTT CASSLEGLNQPQHF
TRBJ1-5 16 . TRBV28 . TGTGCCAGCAGTTTAGTGCCGGGATCGGGCAATCAGCCCCAGCATTTT CASSLVPGSGNQPQHF